This T cell receptor beta chain originates from a study of T cells in tumors after PD-1 blockade. On the study more broadly: Treatment was either pembrolizumab 200 mg every 3 weeks or cemiplimab 350 mg every 2 weeks.

Measured with immunoSEQ multiplex PCR; TCRdb has only the in-frame clones, and not every one. The repertoire holds roughly 33,000 clones, with over 75% as singletons. This specimen consisted of PBMCs, obtained before anti-PD-1 treatment. This clonotype originated in a human donor with basal cell carcinoma.

The CDR3 reads CASSEAPTESYEQYF. The CDR3 DNA is TGTGCCAGCAGTGAAGCCCCGACAGAATCCTACGAGCAGTACTTC. The J gene is TRBJ2-7, the V gene TRBV6-1; D is perhaps TRBD1 (5 bases). Germline loops: CDR1 MNHNS, CDR2 SASEGT. V lost 0 bases to trimming and J lost 1 base, with 10 bases between them. The CDR3 runs 15 residues.